Below, 21 T cell receptor beta chains from the same sample are listed, as sequenced in a study of cytomegalovirus exposure and HLA in healthy donors (dated by TCRdb to about 2017). The library relied on the immunoSEQ multiplex PCR assay. For the multiplex PCR, a mixture combining 60 forward primers for TCR Vbeta segments and 13 reverse primers for TCR Jbeta segments was used. TCRdb provides this immuneACCESS table in a form limited to in-frame rearrangements. Some clones are lacking; in checked studies, under half of them reflect an unresolved V gene, and why the rest are absent is not known. The sample table records some 110,000 clones; nearly 75% of these occur just once. Of the sample, over 4% falls within the top ten clones. Source material: PBMCs. These receptors all stem from a man aged 30-40 years in good health and CMV-seropositive.

The V call is TRBV7-8, the J call TRBJ2-7; possible D gene TRBD1, 5 bases. The germline V and J ends were trimmed by 5 bases and 5 bases, with 13 bases remaining between them. Germline-derived CDR1 and CDR2 are SGHVS and FQNEAQ. CDR3 length equals 13 residues. The CDR3 DNA follows: TGTGCCAGCAGCCCCCCTAGGGGCCACGAGCAGTACTTC. It encodes CASSPPRGHEQYF.

This rearrangement joins TRBV5-4 to TRBJ1-2, with D perhaps matching TRBD1 (6 bases). The CDR3 extends over 16 amino acids. Germline loops: CDR1 SGHNT, CDR2 YYREEE (reference sequence). Trimming cost V 3 bases and J 1 base, with 16 bases left between them. CDR3 in amino acids: CASSSGGAQFNYGYTF. CDR3 DNA sequence: TGTGCCAGCAGCTCGGGGGGGGCACAGTTTAACTATGGCTACACCTTC.

The chain links TRBV5-1 to TRBJ2-5; weak D call: TRBD2 (6 bases). V lost 5 bases and J lost 2, with 16 bases in between. This CDR3 comprises 15 residues. In germline, CDR1 is SGHRS, CDR2 YFSETQ. Written as DNA, the CDR3 is TGCGCCAGCAGTGATTTGGGACTGGCGCAAGAGACCCAGTACTTC. Translating gives CASSDLGLAQETQYF.

The chain joins TRBV5-1 to TRBJ2-5, with TRBD1 identical over 12 bases. V shed 2 bases and J 5 bases; nucleotides not matched to a gene: 4. Germline CDR1 is SGHRS and CDR2 is YFSETQ. This CDR3 comprises 15 residues. The CDR3 coding sequence is TGCGCCAGCAGCTTAGGGACAGGGGGCGAGGAGACCCAGTACTTC. This gives the protein CASSLGTGGEETQYF.

The J gene is TRBJ2-3, the V gene TRBV10-3; weak D call: TRBD2 (7 bases). This CDR3 spans 17 amino acids. Germline assignment: CDR1 ENHRY and CDR2 SYGVKD. V lost 0 bases and J lost 4, with 17 bases in between. The CDR3 region is CAISESRGGSYADTQYF. The CDR3 coding sequence is TGTGCCATCAGTGAGTCGAGGGGGGGAAGTTACGCAGATACGCAGTATTTT.

This clone was seen a few times. The rearrangement joins TRBV4-3 to TRBJ2-6; D is uncertain. Germline V lookup: CDR1 LGHNA, CDR2 YSLEER. The CDR3 is made up of 16 amino acids. With 1 base removed from V and 0 bases from J, the gap between germline ends came to 7 bases. Here the CDR3 DNA reads TGCGCCAGCAGCCAAGTTGTAAACTCTGGGGCCAACGTCCTGACTTTC. Residues: CASSQVVNSGANVLTF.

The chain uses TRBV4-2 and TRBJ1-2, with unresolved D. Looked up from germline, CDR1 is LGHNA and CDR2 is YNFKEQ. The CDR3 length is 13 residues. The V gene lost 0 bases and the J gene lost 6 bases, with 8 bases spanning the gap. DNA of the CDR3: TGTGCCAGCAGCCAAGATTATAGAAATGGCTACACCTTC. It translates to CASSQDYRNGYTF.

J is TRBJ2-3 and V is TRBV5-4; a weak D match, TRBD2 (6 bases). Per germline, CDR1 SGHNT and CDR2 YYREEE (reference sequence). The V gene lost 2 bases and the J gene lost 1 base, with 11 bases spanning the gap. This CDR3 has 15 residues. This CDR3 reads CASSLRGAGTDTQYF. CDR3 nucleotide sequence: TGTGCCAGCAGCTTACGCGGGGCGGGCACAGATACGCAGTATTTT.

V usage is TRBV7-9 and J usage is TRBJ2-7, with TRBD1 matching over 9 bases. Per germline, CDR1 SEHNR and CDR2 FQNEAQ (reference sequence). CDR3 size: 14 residues. The trim removed 3 bases at V and 2 bases at J, leaving 2 bases unmatched. CDR3 sequence: CASSFGTGPYEQYF. The CDR3 DNA follows: TGTGCCAGCAGCTTTGGGACAGGGCCCTACGAGCAGTACTTC.

The V and J genes are TRBV5-4 and TRBJ1-6; D may be TRBD1 (6 bases). This CDR3 is built from 16 residues. Germline lookup yields CDR1 SGHNT and CDR2 YYREEE (reference sequence). The germline V and J ends were trimmed by 0 bases and 10 bases, with 17 bases remaining between them. The CDR3 bases are TGTGCCAGCAGCTTGGAGGGACATGGGGACGGATCACCCCTCCACTTT. This gives the protein CASSLEGHGDGSPLHF. The full variable domain, with the rest looked up from reference TRBV5-4 and TRBJ1-6, is ETGVTQSPTHLIKTRGQQVTLRCSSQSGHNTVSWYQQALGQGPQFIFQYYREEENGRGNFPPRFSGLQFPNYSSELNVNALELDDSALYLCASSLEGHGDGSPLHFGNGTRLTVT.

The chain carries TRBV7-9 and TRBJ2-1; 8 bases fit TRBD2. The CDR3 spans 15 residues. J gave up 6 bases and V 5 bases, and 9 bases lay outside the gene matches. Germline CDR1 SEHNR, CDR2 FQNEAQ (reference sequence). The CDR3 reads CASSPLGGGFNEQFF. The DNA of the CDR3 is TGTGCCAGCAGCCCTCTCGGCGGGGGGTTCAATGAGCAGTTCTTC.

J is TRBJ2-2 and V is TRBV9, with D possibly matching TRBD2 (6 bases). Trimming removed 2 bases at V and 6 bases at J, with 11 bases between. CDR1 SGDLS and CDR2 YYNGEE come from the germline V gene. The CDR3 contains 14 residues. DNA for the CDR3: TGTGCCAGCAGCGTTGGGGGGAGTCCCGGGGAGCTGTTTTTT. Protein: CASSVGGSPGELFF.

This rearrangement joins TRBV2 to TRBJ1-5; 9 nucleotides match TRBD1. CDR1 is SNHLY, CDR2 FYNNEI, per germline. This CDR3 comprises 15 residues. Trimming removed 3 bases from V and 5 bases from J; junction bases left unmatched: 5. CDR3 loop: CASSDRTGADQPQHF. The CDR3, as DNA: TGTGCCAGCAGTGATAGGACAGGGGCCGATCAGCCCCAGCATTTT.

This clone was recorded a few times. The genes are TRBV6-1 and TRBJ2-7; weak D call: TRBD1 (6 bases). V lost 5 bases to trimming and J lost 2 bases, with 13 bases between them. The CDR3 contains 14 residues. Germline V gene data show CDR1 as MNHNS and CDR2 as SASEGT. DNA for the CDR3: TGTGCCAGCAGTCCATTACAGGGCCCCTACGAGCAGTACTTC. Translated: CASSPLQGPYEQYF.

The chain combines TRBV6-5 with TRBJ1-1; D not certain. With 2 bases removed from V and 1 base from J, the gap between germline ends came to 11 bases. Germline lookup yields CDR1 MNHEY and CDR2 SVGAGI. The length of the CDR3 is 15 residues. CDR3 in DNA: TGTGCCAGCAGTTACGAGGAGACGGCGAACACTGAAGCTTTCTTT. This codes for CASSYEETANTEAFF.

The CDR3 sequence: CASSRGNRAPEAFF. The CDR3 nucleotides are TGTGCCAGTAGTAGAGGGAACAGGGCCCCCGAAGCTTTCTTT. The chain joins TRBV19 to TRBJ1-1; TRBD1 might be the D (6 bases). V lost 4 bases, J lost 8 bases, and 17 bases lay in between. Germline V CDR1 and CDR2: LNHDA, SQIVND (reference sequence). This CDR3 is built from 14 residues.

Turning to this clone: One end of the junction fails to match germline, which may point to a read error. This same CDR3 is encoded by further DNA sequences in the sample. The genes are TRBV4-1 and TRBJ1-2; perhaps TRBD1 as D (5 bases). This CDR3 is 14 amino acids long. Germline V gives CDR1 MGHRA, CDR2 YSYEKL. Written as DNA, the CDR3 is TGTGCCAGCAGCCAAGATGGGGCAGGCTATGGCTACACCTTC. Its translation is CASSQDGAGYGYTF.

The genes are TRBV28 and TRBJ1-5; 8 bases match TRBD1. V was clipped by 4 bases and J by 6 bases; unmatched bases: 5. CDR1 is MDHEN and CDR2 is SYDVKM in the germline V gene. This CDR3 has 14 residues. The CDR3 loop reads CASSSDRGGQPQHF. CDR3 coding DNA: TGTGCCAGCAGTTCCGACAGGGGCGGTCAGCCCCAGCATTTT.

This chain uses TRBV5-1 with TRBJ2-7, with 8 bases fitting TRBD2. The ends lost 3 bases at V and 6 bases at J; junction bases unmatched: 14. The CDR3 is 16 residues long. Germline CDR1 is SGHRS and CDR2 is YFSETQ. The CDR3 loop reads CASSYPLIGGGTEQYF. The CDR3 DNA is TGCGCCAGCAGCTACCCTCTAATCGGGGGGGGTACCGAGCAGTACTTC.

V is TRBV4-1 and J is TRBJ1-1; TRBD1 matches 11 bases. Per germline, CDR1 MGHRA and CDR2 YSYEKL. V shed 3 bases and J 6 bases; nucleotides not matched to a gene: 6. The CDR3 is made up of 15 amino acids. The CDR3 protein is CASSQAGTGGPEAFF. As DNA, the CDR3 is TGCGCCAGCAGCCAGGCCGGGACAGGGGGTCCTGAAGCTTTCTTT.

In this sample, this clone turned up a few times. The genes are TRBV25-1 and TRBJ2-5; possibly TRBD1 for D (6 bases). CDR1 MGHDK and CDR2 SYGVNS come from the germline V gene. The CDR3 is made up of 15 amino acids. The ends were cut back, 4 bases at V and 5 bases at J, with 17 bases in the middle. CDR3 residues: CASSANAGVGETQYF. CDR3 nucleotides: TGTGCCAGCAGTGCCAACGCAGGGGTTGGGGAGACCCAGTACTTC.